Presented here are 8 T cell receptor beta chains from one specimen sequenced in a study of blood T cell repertoires in COVID-19. The protocol was immunoSEQ multiplex PCR, while the TCRdb copy is restricted to in-frame clones and leaves out a portion. The sample lists tens of thousands of clones, around 91% occurring once. Material for sequencing was peripheral blood. These receptors were obtained from a human donor in a cohort sampled during active COVID-19.

The gene calls are TRBV6-7 and TRBJ2-7; D is unclear. TRBV6-7 is recorded as an ORF, its role being uncertain. The V gene lost 0 bases and the J gene lost 0 bases, with 6 bases spanning the gap. The CDR3 loop spans 14 amino acids. CDR3 sequence: CASSYSASSYEQYF. CDR3 DNA: TGTGCCAGCAGTTACTCGGCCAGCTCCTACGAGCAGTACTTC.

A few counts support this clone. The J gene is TRBJ2-7, the V gene TRBV11-2; D may be TRBD2 (5 bases). The germline V and J ends were trimmed by 3 bases and 6 bases, with 21 bases remaining between them. The CDR3 is 16 amino acids. Germline values: CDR1 SGHAT, CDR2 FQNNGV. The CDR3 reads CASSFRGGPELGEQYF. The CDR3 nucleotides read TGTGCCAGCAGCTTTCGGGGTGGACCCGAGCTAGGCGAGCAGTACTTC.

V usage is TRBV19 and J usage is TRBJ1-4, with unresolved D. V lost 1 base to trimming and J lost 8 bases, with 8 bases between them. CDR1 and CDR2 from the germline V gene are LNHDA and SQIVND (reference sequence). This CDR3 comprises 13 residues. This CDR3 reads CASSIAEEEKLFF. CDR3 coding DNA: TGTGCCAGTAGTATAGCTGAGGAGGAAAAACTGTTTTTT.

This chain connects TRBV28 to TRBJ1-2, with 10 bases identical to TRBD1. Losses at the gene ends were 6 bases for V and 8 bases for J; bases not matched to a gene: 6. CDR3 length: 13 amino acids. Germline V lookup: CDR1 MDHEN, CDR2 SYDVKM. The DNA for the CDR3 is TGTGCCAGCAGGGTAGGGACAGGGGAAGGCTACACCTTC. Translation gives CASRVGTGEGYTF.

The chain couples TRBV24-1 to TRBJ1-3, with TRBD1 matching 7 bases. V shed 0 bases and J 4 bases; nucleotides not matched to a gene: 8. Germline assignment: CDR1 KGHDR and CDR2 SFDVKD. The CDR3 is 17 residues long. CDR3 protein: CATSDLQGDSRGNTIYF. The DNA of the CDR3 is TGTGCCACCAGTGATTTGCAGGGGGACAGTCGGGGAAACACCATATATTTT.

V and J are TRBV5-4 and TRBJ2-7; D possibly corresponds to TRBD1 (6 bases). The V gene's germline CDR1 is SGHNT and CDR2 YYREEE (reference sequence). The V and J ends lost 5 bases and 3 bases respectively, with 9 bases between them. CDR3 length equals 12 residues. DNA for the CDR3: TGTGCCAGCAGTCAGGACAGCTACGAGCAGTACTTC. It translates to CASSQDSYEQYF.

The chain couples TRBV7-2 to TRBJ1-2; 9 bases map to TRBD1. The CDR3 extends over 15 amino acids. The V gene end was trimmed by 2 bases and the J gene end by 8 bases; junction bases not matched to a gene: 9. CDR1 is SGHTA and CDR2 is FQGNSA in the germline V gene. The CDR3 is CASSLPQGAAWGYTF. CDR3 DNA: TGTGCCAGCAGCTTACCACAGGGGGCAGCCTGGGGCTACACCTTC.

This rearrangement joins TRBV7-7 to TRBJ1-4; TRBD1 matches at 8 bases. Germline CDR1 and CDR2: SSHAT and FNYEAQ (reference sequence). The trim removed 5 bases at V and 6 bases at J, leaving 8 bases unmatched. The CDR3 sequence is 15 residues long. The CDR3 nucleotides read TGTGCCAGCAGCCGATCCAGGGGGCCGGATGAAAAACTGTTTTTT. Amino acids: CASSRSRGPDEKLFF.